The next 28 T cell receptor beta chains were all read from a single sample in a study of Tregs in tolerant kidney transplant recipients. Data came from immunoSEQ multiplex PCR; TCRdb stores just in-frame clones and leaves some out. The repertoire holds about 110,000 clones, with around 87% as singletons. This specimen consisted of CD4+ T cells from blood, obtained before the transplant. The origin of the receptors is a human donor who received a combined kidney and bone marrow transplant.

This clone appeared a few times. V and J are TRBV18 and TRBJ1-1, with a tentative D call TRBD1 (5 bases). Germline V gene sequence: CDR1 KGHSH, CDR2 LQKENI. The CDR3 covers 11 residues. Deletions cut 2 bases from V and 11 bases from J, with 9 bases between. This CDR3 is CASSPGGYAFF. The DNA of the CDR3 is TGTGCCAGCTCACCAGGGGGGTACGCTTTCTTT. Using reference TRBV18 and TRBJ1-1 for the parts outside the CDR3, the full variable domain is NAGVMQNPRHLVRRRGQEARLRCSPMKGHSHVYWYRQLPEEGLKFMVYLQKENIIDESGMPKERFSAEFPKEGPSILRIQQVVRGDSAAYFCASSPGGYAFFGQGTRLTVV.

This clone was picked up a small number of times. This chain connects TRBV5-4 to TRBJ1-1; D possibly corresponds to TRBD1 (6 bases). The V end lost 2 bases, the J end lost 4 bases, and 12 bases lay between the germline ends. The germline CDR1 and CDR2 sequences are SGHNT and YYREEE (reference sequence). This CDR3 region has 14 residues. The CDR3 bases are TGTGCCAGCAGCTTTGGACAGCCCCCCACTGAAGCTTTCTTT. Its translation: CASSFGQPPTEAFF.

The gene calls are TRBV7-7 and TRBJ2-7; 8 bases are a match to TRBD1. The CDR3 is 14 residues long. With 5 bases clipped from V and 0 bases from J, the junction kept 3 bases outside the gene matches. CDR1 and CDR2 from the germline V gene are SSHAT and FNYEAQ (reference sequence). This chain's CDR3 is CASSRDRFSYEQYF. The CDR3 region has the DNA TGTGCCAGCAGCCGGGACAGGTTCTCCTACGAGCAGTACTTC.

This chain links TRBV29-1 with TRBJ2-5; 7 bases map to TRBD2. The length of the CDR3 is 15 residues. Germline V gene lookup returns CDR1 SQVTM and CDR2 ANQGSEA. Trimming removed 2 bases from V and 5 bases from J; junction bases left unmatched: 11. CDR3 sequence: CSVEKAGDPGETQYF. In DNA form, the CDR3 reads TGCAGCGTTGAAAAGGCGGGGGACCCAGGGGAGACCCAGTACTTC.

This sequence joins TRBV25-1 and TRBJ2-7; no definite D call. V was pared by 3 bases and J by 4 bases, with 4 bases between. The CDR3 is 11 amino acids. Germline V gene lookup returns CDR1 MGHDK and CDR2 SYGVNS. The CDR3 loop reads CASSDTYEQYF. The CDR3 DNA sequence: TGTGCCAGCAGTGACACTTACGAGCAGTACTTC.

V and J are TRBV15 and TRBJ1-6; perhaps TRBD1 as D (5 bases). The CDR3 is 14 amino acids. V was shortened by 5 bases and J by 14 bases, with 19 bases between the two germline ends. The germline CDR1 and CDR2 sequences are LNHNV and YYDKDF (reference sequence). The CDR3 protein is CATSVPRDLTSLHF. The CDR3 DNA reads TGTGCCACCAGCGTACCCCGGGACTTAACATCCCTCCACTTT.

V is TRBV29-1 and J is TRBJ1-1, with TRBD1 identical over 11 bases. Per the germline V gene, CDR1 is SQVTM and CDR2 is ANQGSEA. Germline trimming cut 1 base from V and 4 bases from J; bases unmatched to any gene: 5. The CDR3 contains 15 residues. Here the CDR3 reads CSVEGDRGWATEAFF. CDR3 DNA sequence: TGCAGCGTTGAAGGGGACAGGGGGTGGGCCACTGAAGCTTTCTTT.

This clone appeared once. The rearrangement links TRBV12-5 to TRBJ2-2, with 7 bases aligning to TRBD1. The junction had 11 bases not matched to a gene; V was cut back by 9 bases and J by 4 bases. The germline V gene has CDR1 LGHNT and CDR2 FRNRAP. CDR3 length equals 15 residues. The CDR3 DNA follows: TGTGCTAGCCACCCACGACAGGGCGGCACCGGGGAGCTGTTTTTT. Translating it yields CASHPRQGGTGELFF.

The chain is built from TRBV7-7 and TRBJ1-4; a possible D gene is TRBD1 (5 bases). CDR1 SSHAT and CDR2 FNYEAQ come from the germline V gene (reference sequence). The length of the CDR3 is 13 residues. V dropped 4 bases and J dropped 8 bases, with 11 bases sitting between them. This CDR3 is CASSSGTLEKLFF. For the CDR3, the DNA is TGTGCCAGCAGCTCCGGGACTCTCGAAAAACTGTTTTTT. Filled out from reference TRBV7-7 and TRBJ1-4, the complete variable domain reads GAGVSQSPRYKVTKRGQDVTLRCDPISSHATLYWYQQALGQGPEFLTYFNYEAQPDKSGLPSDRFSAERPEGSISTLTIQRTEQRDSAMYRCASSSGTLEKLFFGSGTQLSVL.

This clone was seen once. The V and J genes are TRBV2 and TRBJ2-3; TRBD2 aligns across 10 bases. CDR3 length equals 14 residues. V was pared by 7 bases and J by 4 bases, with 5 bases of the junction left unmatched. The germline V gene has CDR1 SNHLY and CDR2 FYNNEI. The CDR3 loop reads CASMSGGAADTQYF. The DNA of the CDR3 is TGTGCCAGCATGAGCGGGGGGGCCGCAGATACGCAGTATTTT.

V is TRBV6-4 and J is TRBJ2-3; 7 bases agree with TRBD1. The germline CDR1 and CDR2 sequences are MRHNA and SNTAGT. Germline trimming cut 5 bases from V and 3 bases from J; bases unmatched to any gene: 2. CDR3 length: 13 residues. In DNA form, the CDR3 reads TGTGCCAGCAGTAGACAGGGAACAGATACGCAGTATTTT. This codes for CASSRQGTDTQYF.

J is TRBJ1-5 and V is TRBV6-1, with D unclear. This CDR3 region has 15 residues. Germline CDR1 reads MNHNS; CDR2 reads SASEGT. Trimming removed 3 bases from V and 4 bases from J, with 13 bases in between. CDR3 loop: CASSDIWEVNQPQHF. The CDR3 DNA sequence: TGTGCCAGCAGTGACATATGGGAGGTAAATCAGCCCCAGCATTTT.

V gene TRBV9 combines with J gene TRBJ2-2; TRBD2 aligns across 10 bases. V lost 0 bases and J lost 4; bases outside the gene matches: 9. Germline V lookup: CDR1 SGDLS, CDR2 YYNGEE. The CDR3 loop spans 18 amino acids. The CDR3 spells CASSVEGSGRMSTGELFF. The CDR3 DNA follows: TGTGCCAGCAGCGTAGAGGGTAGCGGGAGGATGAGCACCGGGGAGCTGTTTTTT. The full variable domain, in which reference TRBV9 and TRBJ2-2 provide the parts outside the CDR3, is DSGVTQTPKHLITATGQRVTLRCSPRSGDLSVYWYQQSLDQGLQFLIQYYNGEERAKGNILERFSAQQFPDLHSELNLSSLELGDSALYFCASSVEGSGRMSTGELFFGEGSRLTVL.

Only one count was recorded for this clone. The chain employs TRBV28 and TRBJ1-5; 9 nucleotides match TRBD1. CDR1 is MDHEN and CDR2 is SYDVKM in the germline V gene. The J segment lost 7 bases and the V segment lost 2 bases, leaving 6 bases of the junction unmatched. The CDR3 spans 15 residues. This chain's CDR3 is CASSLGTGRGQPQHF. The CDR3 nucleotides read TGTGCCAGCAGTTTAGGGACAGGGAGAGGCCAGCCCCAGCATTTT.

V usage is TRBV27 and J usage is TRBJ2-3; weak D call: TRBD2 (6 bases). CDR1 and CDR2 from the germline V gene are MNHEY and SMNVEV (reference sequence). V gave up 0 bases and J gave up 2 bases, with 6 bases separating them. The CDR3 runs 14 residues. The CDR3 coding sequence is TGTGCCAGCAGTTTATCGCGGGACACAGATACGCAGTATTTT. Amino acid sequence: CASSLSRDTDTQYF.

This chain links TRBV7-9 with TRBJ1-5, with no clear D. Germline-derived CDR1 and CDR2 are SEHNR and FQNEAQ (reference sequence). CDR3 length: 15 residues. The V gene lost 5 bases and the J gene lost 4 bases, with 15 bases spanning the gap. The CDR3 nucleotides read TGTGCCAGCAGCCCAGGCCACAGCGGTAATCAGCCCCAGCATTTT. It specifies CASSPGHSGNQPQHF. Combining the CDR3 with reference TRBV7-9 and TRBJ1-5 gives the whole variable domain DTGVSQNPRHKITKRGQNVTFRCDPISEHNRLYWYRQTLGQGPEFLTYFQNEAQLEKSRLLSDRFSAERPKGSFSTLEIQRTEQGDSAMYLCASSPGHSGNQPQHFGDGTRLSIL.

The CDR3 nucleotides read TGTGCCACCAGCAGAGAAAGCCTGAGGACAGATGGCTACACCTTC. The encoded protein is CATSRESLRTDGYTF. The chain recombines TRBV15 with TRBJ1-2, with D maybe TRBD1 (6 bases). CDR3 length equals 15 residues. Germline V gene data show CDR1 as LNHNV and CDR2 as YYDKDF (reference sequence). The V end was cut by 0 bases, the J end by 6 bases, with 14 bases between.

The rearrangement links TRBV7-2 to TRBJ2-1; 7 bases line up with TRBD2. The CDR3 sequence is 15 residues long. Germline values: CDR1 SGHTA, CDR2 FQGNSA. Germline trimming cut 1 base from V and 2 bases from J; bases unmatched to any gene: 2. The CDR3 protein is CASSLGTRTYNEQFF. In DNA, the CDR3 is TGTGCCAGCAGCTTAGGGACTAGGACCTACAATGAGCAGTTCTTC.

The rearrangement uses TRBV7-9 and TRBJ1-4; D unclear. The germline gives CDR1 SEHNR, CDR2 FQNEAQ (reference sequence). The CDR3 runs to 12 residues. V was cut by 5 bases and J by 3 bases, with 4 bases left in between. CDR3 DNA sequence: TGTGCCAGCAGCCCTTCTAATGAAAAACTGTTTTTT. Amino acids: CASSPSNEKLFF.

The chain carries TRBV19 and TRBJ2-2; 7 nucleotides align to TRBD1. The CDR3 has 14 amino acids. V trimming: 11 bases; J trimming: 0 bases; junction bases outside the gene matches: 6. The germline gives CDR1 LNHDA, CDR2 SQIVND (reference sequence). CDR3 nucleotide sequence: TGTGCCGGCAAACAGGGGACGAACACCGGGGAGCTGTTTTTT. Encoded protein: CAGKQGTNTGELFF.

In nucleotides, the CDR3 is TGCGCCAGCAGCCCCGGACAGGGGATGGATACGCAGTATTTT. Protein sequence: CASSPGQGMDTQYF. The V call is TRBV5-1, the J call TRBJ2-3; TRBD1 matches 9 bases. Germline V CDR1 and CDR2: SGHRS, YFSETQ. This CDR3 region has 14 residues. V lost 4 bases and J lost 6; bases outside the gene matches: 6.

V gene TRBV6-5 combines with J gene TRBJ2-1; the match to TRBD1 covers 9 bases. The V segment lost 5 bases and the J segment 9 bases; nucleotides outside the gene matches: 8. The CDR3 covers 14 residues. Germline CDR1 and CDR2: MNHEY and SVGAGI. CDR3 amino acids: CASSDTGGSFEQFF. The CDR3 DNA reads TGTGCCAGCAGTGACACAGGGGGCTCTTTTGAGCAGTTCTTC.

This chain joins TRBV18 and TRBJ1-3, with 9 positions matching TRBD1. The length of the CDR3 is 15 residues. CDR1 is KGHSH, CDR2 LQKENI, per germline. After removal of 3 bases from V and 4 bases from J, the junction contained 4 bases not matched to a gene. The CDR3 spells CASSPNRGPGNTIYF. In DNA, the CDR3 is TGTGCCAGCTCACCGAACAGGGGGCCAGGAAACACCATATATTTT.

This clone was observed once. The chain joins TRBV12-5 to TRBJ2-7, with 7 nucleotides matching TRBD1. V gave up 7 bases and J gave up 0 bases; unmatched junction bases: 3. From germline, CDR1 is LGHNT and CDR2 FRNRAP. This CDR3 comprises 13 residues. The CDR3 is CASARTGSYEQYF. In nucleotides, the CDR3 is TGTGCTAGTGCCCGGACAGGCTCCTACGAGCAGTACTTC. Supplemented by reference TRBV12-5 and TRBJ2-7, the full variable domain reads DARVTQTPRHKVTEMGQEVTMRCQPILGHNTVFWYRQTMMQGLELLAYFRNRAPLDDSGMPKDRFSAEMPDATLATLKIQPSEPRDSAVYFCASARTGSYEQYFGPGTRLTVT.

The chain carries TRBV7-2 and TRBJ2-7; 7 bases map to TRBD2. Germline V gives CDR1 SGHTA, CDR2 FQGNSA. The CDR3 sequence is 14 residues long. The junction had 4 bases not matched to a gene; V was cut back by 5 bases and J by 0 bases. CDR3 residues: CASSKRDYSYEQYF. As DNA, the CDR3 is TGTGCCAGCAGCAAACGGGACTACTCCTACGAGCAGTACTTC. Drawing the rest from reference TRBV7-2 and TRBJ2-7, the complete variable domain is GAGVSQSPSNKVTEKGKDVELRCDPISGHTALYWYRQSLGQGLEFLIYFQGNSAPDKSGLPSDRFSAERTGGSVSTLTIQRTQQEDSAVYLCASSKRDYSYEQYFGPGTRLTVT.

This chain uses TRBV6-6 with TRBJ1-5; D is ambiguous. The CDR3 is 12 amino acids. Looked up from germline, CDR1 is MNHNY and CDR2 is SVGAGI (reference sequence). Deletions cut 5 bases from V and 1 base from J, with 3 bases between. The CDR3 nucleotides read TGTGCCAGCAGTGGCAGCAATCAGCCCCAGCATTTT. Protein: CASSGSNQPQHF.

The rearrangement uses TRBV10-1 and TRBJ2-3; 10 bases align to TRBD1. This CDR3 spans 15 amino acids. Germline-derived CDR1 and CDR2 are WNHNN and SYGVQD (reference sequence). Trimming took 3 bases from V and 6 from J; bases not matched to a gene: 6. The CDR3 region is CASSEPGTGVDTQYF. The CDR3 region has the DNA TGCGCCAGCAGTGAACCTGGGACAGGGGTGGATACGCAGTATTTT.

The chain employs TRBV10-3 and TRBJ1-5; D is ambiguous. The V and J ends lost 11 bases and 0 bases respectively, with 20 bases between them. Germline values: CDR1 ENHRY, CDR2 SYGVKD. This CDR3 region has 16 residues. The CDR3 here is CASRADLSYSNQPQHF. The CDR3 nucleotides read TGTGCCTCCCGTGCAGATCTTAGCTATAGCAATCAGCCCCAGCATTTT.